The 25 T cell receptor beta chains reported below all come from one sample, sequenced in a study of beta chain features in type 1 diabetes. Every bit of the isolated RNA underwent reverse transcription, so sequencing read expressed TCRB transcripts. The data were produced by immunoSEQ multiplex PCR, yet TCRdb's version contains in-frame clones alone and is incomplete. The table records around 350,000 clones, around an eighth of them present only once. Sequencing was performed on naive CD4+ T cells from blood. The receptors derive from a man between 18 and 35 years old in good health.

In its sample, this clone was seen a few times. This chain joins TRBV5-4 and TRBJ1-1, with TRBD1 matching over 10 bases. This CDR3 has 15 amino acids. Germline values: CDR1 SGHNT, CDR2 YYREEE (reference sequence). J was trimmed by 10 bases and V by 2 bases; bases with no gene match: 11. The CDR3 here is CASSFDRGQQNGAFF. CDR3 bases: TGTGCCAGCAGCTTCGACAGGGGGCAGCAAAATGGAGCTTTCTTT.

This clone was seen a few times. DNA of the CDR3: TGCGCCAGCAGCTTGACTAGCGGGCGCTACGAGCAGTACTTC. Residues: CASSLTSGRYEQYF. The genes are TRBV5-1 and TRBJ2-7; 9 nucleotides agree with TRBD2. The CDR3 has 14 amino acids. Per the germline V gene, CDR1 is SGHRS and CDR2 is YFSETQ. V was clipped by 1 base and J by 3 bases; unmatched bases: 2. The full variable domain, completed using reference TRBV5-1 and TRBJ2-7, is KAGVTQTPRYLIKTRGQQVTLSCSPISGHRSVSWYQQTPGQGLQFLFEYFSETQRNKGNFPGRFSGRQFSNSRSEMNVSTLELGDSALYLCASSLTSGRYEQYFGPGTRLTVT.

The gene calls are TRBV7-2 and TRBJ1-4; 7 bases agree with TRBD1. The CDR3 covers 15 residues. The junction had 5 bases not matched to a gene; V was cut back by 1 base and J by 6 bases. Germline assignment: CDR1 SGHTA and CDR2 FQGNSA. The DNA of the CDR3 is TGTGCCAGCAGCTTAGTGGGGGACAGATATGAAAAACTGTTTTTT. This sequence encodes CASSLVGDRYEKLFF.

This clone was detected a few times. CDR3 residues: CASSLSGWGKTGDEDGYTF. The CDR3 region has the DNA TGTGCCAGCAGTTTGTCCGGATGGGGGAAAACAGGGGATGAAGATGGCTACACCTTC. The chain recombines TRBV28 with TRBJ1-2, with 7 bases that match TRBD1. Per germline, CDR1 MDHEN and CDR2 SYDVKM. After removal of 3 bases from V and 6 bases from J, the junction contained 22 bases not matched to a gene. This CDR3 has 19 amino acids.

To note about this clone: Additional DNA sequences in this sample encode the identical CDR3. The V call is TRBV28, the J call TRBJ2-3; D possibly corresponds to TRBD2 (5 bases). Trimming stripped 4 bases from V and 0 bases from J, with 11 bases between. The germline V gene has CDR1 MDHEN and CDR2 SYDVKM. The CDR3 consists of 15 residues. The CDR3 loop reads CASSSPGGSTDTQYF. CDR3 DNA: TGTGCCAGCAGTTCCCCAGGCGGGAGCACAGATACGCAGTATTTT.

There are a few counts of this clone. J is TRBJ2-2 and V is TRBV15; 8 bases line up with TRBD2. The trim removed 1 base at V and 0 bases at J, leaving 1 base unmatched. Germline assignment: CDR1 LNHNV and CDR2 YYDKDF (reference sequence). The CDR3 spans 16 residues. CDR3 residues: CATSRVLAANTGELFF. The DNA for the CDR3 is TGTGCCACCAGCAGAGTACTAGCGGCGAACACCGGGGAGCTGTTTTTT.

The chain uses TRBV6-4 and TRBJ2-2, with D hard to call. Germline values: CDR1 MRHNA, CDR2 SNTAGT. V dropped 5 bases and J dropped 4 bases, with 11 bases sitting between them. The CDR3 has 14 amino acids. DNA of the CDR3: TGTGCCAGCAGTTTTAGCCAAGCCACCGGGGAGCTGTTTTTT. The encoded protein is CASSFSQATGELFF.

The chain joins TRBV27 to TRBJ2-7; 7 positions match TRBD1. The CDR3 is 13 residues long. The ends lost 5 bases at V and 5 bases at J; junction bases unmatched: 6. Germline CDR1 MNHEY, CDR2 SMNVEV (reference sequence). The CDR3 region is CASSLRQGNEQYF. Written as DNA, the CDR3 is TGTGCCAGCAGTCTAAGACAGGGTAACGAGCAGTACTTC.

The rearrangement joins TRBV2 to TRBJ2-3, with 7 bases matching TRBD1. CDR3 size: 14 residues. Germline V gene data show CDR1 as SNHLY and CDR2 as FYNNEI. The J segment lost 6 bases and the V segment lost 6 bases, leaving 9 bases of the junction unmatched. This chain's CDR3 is CASRSDRVADTQYF. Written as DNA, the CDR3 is TGTGCCAGCAGGTCCGACAGGGTAGCGGATACGCAGTATTTT.

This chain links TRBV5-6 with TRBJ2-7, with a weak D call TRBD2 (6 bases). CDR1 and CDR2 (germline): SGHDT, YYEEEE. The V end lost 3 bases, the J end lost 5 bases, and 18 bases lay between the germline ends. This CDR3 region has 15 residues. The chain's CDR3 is CASSYLGGAAHEQYF. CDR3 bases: TGTGCCAGCAGCTACCTGGGCGGGGCCGCCCACGAGCAGTACTTC.

CDR3 DNA: TGTGCCAGCAGCTTGCTAGCGGGAAGCTACAATGAGCAGTTCTTC. Protein sequence: CASSLLAGSYNEQFF. V and J are TRBV7-3 and TRBJ2-1; 9 nucleotides line up with TRBD2. The CDR3 contains 15 residues. V was pared by 3 bases and J by 3 bases, with 3 bases of the junction left unmatched. CDR1 is SGHTA, CDR2 FQGTGA, per germline.

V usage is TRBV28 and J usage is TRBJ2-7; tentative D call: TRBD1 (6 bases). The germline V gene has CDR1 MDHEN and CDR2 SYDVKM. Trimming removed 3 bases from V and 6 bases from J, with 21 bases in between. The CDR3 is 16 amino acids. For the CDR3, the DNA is TGTGCCAGCAGTTTCATCGGTATACAGGGAACTGGCGAGCAGTACTTC. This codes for CASSFIGIQGTGEQYF.

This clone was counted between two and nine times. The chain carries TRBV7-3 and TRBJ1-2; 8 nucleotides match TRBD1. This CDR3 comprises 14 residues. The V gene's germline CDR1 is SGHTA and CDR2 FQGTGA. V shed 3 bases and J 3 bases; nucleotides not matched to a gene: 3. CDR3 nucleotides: TGTGCCAGCAGCTTGGACAGGGTGGACTATGGCTACACCTTC. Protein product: CASSLDRVDYGYTF.

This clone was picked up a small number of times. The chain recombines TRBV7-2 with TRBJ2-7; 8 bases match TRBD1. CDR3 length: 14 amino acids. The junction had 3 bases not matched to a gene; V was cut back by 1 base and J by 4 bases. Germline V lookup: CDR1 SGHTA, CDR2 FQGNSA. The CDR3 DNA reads TGTGCCAGCAGCTTAGTACAGGGGGGATACGAGCAGTACTTC. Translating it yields CASSLVQGGYEQYF.

The CDR3 DNA is TGTGCCAGCAGCCTCACCCCGGGGTTGGAGACTGAAGCTTTCTTT. Translated, it gives CASSLTPGLETEAFF. The J gene is TRBJ1-1, the V gene TRBV7-2, with no clear D. The CDR3 spans 15 residues. Trimming removed 5 bases from V and 5 bases from J, with 18 bases in between. Looked up from germline, CDR1 is SGHTA and CDR2 is FQGNSA.

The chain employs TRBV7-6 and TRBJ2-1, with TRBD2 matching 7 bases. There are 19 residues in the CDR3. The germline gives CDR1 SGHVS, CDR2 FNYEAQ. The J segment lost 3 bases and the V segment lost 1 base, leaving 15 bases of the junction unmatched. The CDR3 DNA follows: TGTGCCAGCAGCTTAGGCTTGGGGGGGTCTAGCGGATTCTACAATGAGCAGTTCTTC. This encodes CASSLGLGGSSGFYNEQFF.

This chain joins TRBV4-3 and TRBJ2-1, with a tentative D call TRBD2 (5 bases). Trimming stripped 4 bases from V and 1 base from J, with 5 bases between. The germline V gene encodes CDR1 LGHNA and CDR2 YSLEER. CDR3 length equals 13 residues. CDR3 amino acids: CASSRGSYNEQFF. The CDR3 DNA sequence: TGCGCCAGCAGCCGAGGGTCCTACAATGAGCAGTTCTTC.

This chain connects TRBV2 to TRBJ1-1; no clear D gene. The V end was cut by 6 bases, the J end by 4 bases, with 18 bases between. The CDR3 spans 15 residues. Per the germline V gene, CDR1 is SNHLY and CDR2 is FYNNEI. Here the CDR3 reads CASREHDLPSTEAFF. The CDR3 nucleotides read TGTGCCAGCAGGGAGCACGACCTACCGAGCACTGAAGCTTTCTTT. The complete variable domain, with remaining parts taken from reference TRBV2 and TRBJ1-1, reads EPEVTQTPSHQVTQMGQEVILRCVPISNHLYFYWYRQILGQKVEFLVSFYNNEISEKSEIFDDQFSVERPDGSNFTLKIRSTKLEDSAMYFCASREHDLPSTEAFFGQGTRLTVV.

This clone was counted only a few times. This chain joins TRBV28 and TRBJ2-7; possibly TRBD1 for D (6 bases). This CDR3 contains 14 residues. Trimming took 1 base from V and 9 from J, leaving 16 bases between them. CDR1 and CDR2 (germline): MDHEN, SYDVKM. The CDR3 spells CASSLYRATLGQYF. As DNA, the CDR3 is TGTGCCAGCAGTTTATACAGGGCAACATTGGGGCAGTACTTC.

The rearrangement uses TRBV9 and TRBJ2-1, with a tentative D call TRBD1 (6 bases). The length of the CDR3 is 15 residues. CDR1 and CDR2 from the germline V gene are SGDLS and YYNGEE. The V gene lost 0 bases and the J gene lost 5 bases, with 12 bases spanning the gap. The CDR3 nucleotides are TGTGCCAGCAGCGTAGCGGCAGGGGCCAACAATGAGCAGTTCTTC. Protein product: CASSVAAGANNEQFF.

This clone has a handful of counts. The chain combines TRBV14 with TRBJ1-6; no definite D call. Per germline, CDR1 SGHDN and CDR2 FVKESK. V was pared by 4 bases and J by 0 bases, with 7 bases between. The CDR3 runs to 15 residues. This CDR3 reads CASSRSGSYNSPLHF. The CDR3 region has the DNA TGTGCCAGCAGCCGTTCGGGCTCCTATAATTCACCCCTCCACTTT. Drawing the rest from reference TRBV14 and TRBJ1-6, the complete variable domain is EAGVTQFPSHSVIEKGQTVTLRCDPISGHDNLYWYRRVMGKEIKFLLHFVKESKQDESGMPNNRFLAERTGGTYSTLKVQPAELEDSGVYFCASSRSGSYNSPLHFGNGTRLTVT.

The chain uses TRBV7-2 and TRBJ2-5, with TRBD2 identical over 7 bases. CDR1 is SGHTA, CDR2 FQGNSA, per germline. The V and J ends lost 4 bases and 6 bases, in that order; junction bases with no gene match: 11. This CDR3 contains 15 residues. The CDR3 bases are TGTGCCAGCAGCTCGGGGGGTAGTGGGAGAAAGACCCAGTACTTC. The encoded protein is CASSSGGSGRKTQYF. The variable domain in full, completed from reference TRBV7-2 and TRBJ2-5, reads GAGVSQSPSNKVTEKGKDVELRCDPISGHTALYWYRQSLGQGLEFLIYFQGNSAPDKSGLPSDRFSAERTGGSVSTLTIQRTQQEDSAVYLCASSSGGSGRKTQYFGPGTRLLVL.

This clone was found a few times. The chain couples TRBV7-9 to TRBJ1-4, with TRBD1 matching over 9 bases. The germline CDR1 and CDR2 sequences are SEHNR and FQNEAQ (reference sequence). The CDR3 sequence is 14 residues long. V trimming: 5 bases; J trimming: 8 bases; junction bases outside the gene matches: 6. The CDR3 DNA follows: TGTGCCAGCAGCCCGGACAGGGGAGGGGAAAAACTGTTTTTT. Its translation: CASSPDRGGEKLFF.

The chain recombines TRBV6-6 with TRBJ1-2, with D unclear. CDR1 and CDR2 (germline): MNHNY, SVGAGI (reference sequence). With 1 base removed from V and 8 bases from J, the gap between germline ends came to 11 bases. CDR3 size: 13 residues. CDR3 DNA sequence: TGTGCCAGCAGTTACTACCCCGCGGGAGGCTACACCTTC. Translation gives CASSYYPAGGYTF.

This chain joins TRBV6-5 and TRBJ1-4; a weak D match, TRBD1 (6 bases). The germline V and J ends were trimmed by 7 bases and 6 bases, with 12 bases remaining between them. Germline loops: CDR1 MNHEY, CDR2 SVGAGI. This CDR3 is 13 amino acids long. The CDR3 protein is CASMFRGDEKLFF. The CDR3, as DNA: TGTGCCAGCATGTTCAGGGGTGATGAAAAACTGTTTTTT.